This is a list of T cell receptor beta chains from one sample in a study of PD-1 blockade in classical Hodgkin lymphoma. Libraries were prepared by immunoSEQ multiplex PCR; TCRdb keeps only in-frame clonotypes and omits some of them. The sample shows over 45,000 clones, 73% of them seen only once. The sequences come from peripheral blood mononuclear cells (PBMCs), collected before the second cycle of nivolumab. The receptors were sampled from a human donor with classical Hodgkin lymphoma. Each CDR3 is given with its conserved first and last residue. The order of the fields is clone size, D gene, V gene, CDR3 length, J gene, CDR3 DNA, CDR3 protein. The D gene is left open where the match is weak. Clone size, where shown, is once, few, many, or a class for clones that have expanded.

size: .; D: TRBD1; V: TRBV4-2; length: 18; J: TRBJ2-7; DNA: TGTGCCAGCAGCCAAGATCTTCCTTCATTAGGGGGCTCTTACGAGCAGTACTTC; CDR3: CASSQDLPSLGGSYEQYF
size: .; D: TRBD2; V: TRBV10-3; length: 18; J: TRBJ2-3; DNA: TGTGCCATCAGTGAGTCGCAGTGGCGGGAGACACGCACAGATACGCAGTATTTT; CDR3: CAISESQWRETRTDTQYF
size: .; D: TRBD2; V: TRBV5-1; length: 18; J: TRBJ2-1; DNA: TGCGCCAGCAGCTTGGTAACTAGCGGGCCTGTCTCCTACAATGAGCAGTTCTTC; CDR3: CASSLVTSGPVSYNEQFF
size: .; D: .; V: TRBV6-5; length: 11; J: TRBJ1-5; DNA: TGTGCCAGCAGGGATTTTCAGCCCCAGCATTTT; CDR3: CASRDFQPQHF
size: .; D: .; V: TRBV5-8; length: 14; J: TRBJ2-2; DNA: TGTGCCAGCAGCGGGGAGGGGGATACCGGGGAGCTGTTTTTT; CDR3: CASSGEGDTGELFF
size: .; D: TRBD1; V: TRBV30; length: 12; J: TRBJ2-7; DNA: TGTGCCGCTACAGGGGGCGTTTACGAGCAGTACTTC; CDR3: CAATGGVYEQYF
size: many; D: TRBD1; V: TRBV28; length: 16; J: TRBJ1-2; DNA: TGTGCCAGCAGAACTACCTGGACAGGGGGGGTCTATGGCTACACCTTC; CDR3: CASRTTWTGGVYGYTF
size: .; D: TRBD1; V: TRBV4-1; length: 15; J: TRBJ1-5; DNA: TGCGCCAGCAGCCAGACAGGGAGCAGCAATCAGCCCCAGCATTTT; CDR3: CASSQTGSSNQPQHF
size: .; D: .; V: TRBV7-2; length: 14; J: TRBJ2-4; DNA: TGTGCCAGCAGCTTATGGGCAGGGAAAAACATTCAGTACTTC; CDR3: CASSLWAGKNIQYF
size: .; D: .; V: TRBV9; length: 16; J: TRBJ2-3; DNA: TGTGCCAGCAGCGTAGCTTTGGCAGGGCAAGGAGATACGCAGTATTTT; CDR3: CASSVALAGQGDTQYF
size: .; D: TRBD1; V: TRBV27; length: 14; J: TRBJ1-1; DNA: TGTGCCAGCAGGCCACAGGGGATGAACACTGAAGCTTTCTTT; CDR3: CASRPQGMNTEAFF
size: few; D: .; V: TRBV6-6; length: 16; J: TRBJ1-5; DNA: TGTGCCAGCAGTTATTCGACTGATCAGGCCGGTCAGCCCCAGCATTTT; CDR3: CASSYSTDQAGQPQHF
size: .; D: .; V: TRBV18; length: 11; J: TRBJ1-4; DNA: TGTGCCAGCTCTCCACAAGAAAAACTGTTTTTT; CDR3: CASSPQEKLFF
size: .; D: TRBD2; V: TRBV5-1; length: 14; J: TRBJ2-7; DNA: TGCGCCAGCAGCATGACTAGCGGGCCACGGGAGCAGTACTTC; CDR3: CASSMTSGPREQYF
size: once; D: .; V: TRBV18; length: 13; J: TRBJ1-1; DNA: TGTGCCAGCTCATATGACACGAACACTGAAGCTTTCTTT; CDR3: CASSYDTNTEAFF
size: .; D: .; V: TRBV29-1; length: 14; J: TRBJ2-2; DNA: TGCAGCGTTGGGGGCAGTTCGAACACCGGGGAGCTGTTTTTT; CDR3: CSVGGSSNTGELFF
size: .; D: .; V: TRBV5-8; length: 15; J: TRBJ2-1; DNA: TGTGCCAGCAGCCCCTCCCCTGGCTCCTACAATGAGCAGTTCTTC; CDR3: CASSPSPGSYNEQFF
size: .; D: .; V: TRBV6-1; length: 14; J: TRBJ1-2; DNA: TGTGCCAGCAGTGAATTAGGTCGGACCTATGGCTACACCTTC; CDR3: CASSELGRTYGYTF
size: few; D: TRBD2; V: TRBV7-6; length: 20; J: TRBJ2-3; DNA: TGTGCCAGCAGCTTACCCCCGACTAGCGGTACCCTAATCGACACAGATACGCAGTATTTT; CDR3: CASSLPPTSGTLIDTDTQYF
size: few; D: .; V: TRBV2; length: 15; J: TRBJ1-4; DNA: TGTGCCAGCAGTCCGAGAAAGGCAACTAATGAAAAACTGTTTTTT; CDR3: CASSPRKATNEKLFF
size: few; D: .; V: TRBV7-9; length: 17; J: TRBJ2-5; DNA: TGTGCCAGCAGCTTTTCCGGACAACTCCTAGAAGGGGAGACCCAGTACTTC; CDR3: CASSFSGQLLEGETQYF
size: .; D: .; V: TRBV2; length: 12; J: TRBJ2-1; DNA: TGTGCCAGCCTGGACAGATACAATGAGCAGTTCTTC; CDR3: CASLDRYNEQFF
size: few; D: TRBD2; V: TRBV9; length: 15; J: TRBJ2-7; DNA: TGTGCCAGCAGCGTAGGCGGGAGGGCCCTCGGCGAGCAGTACTTC; CDR3: CASSVGGRALGEQYF
size: .; D: .; V: TRBV6-6; length: 15; J: TRBJ1-2; DNA: TGTGCCAGCATCTACGACACGGGGGCGAGCTATGGCTACACCTTC; CDR3: CASIYDTGASYGYTF
size: .; D: .; V: TRBV21-1; length: 17; J: TRBJ2-7; DNA: TGTGCCAGCAGCAAGGTCCCTGGGCCACCCGGTTACTACGAGCAGTACTTC; CDR3: CASSKVPGPPGYYEQYF
size: .; D: .; V: TRBV7-2; length: 17; J: TRBJ2-3; DNA: TGTGCCAGCAGCTTAGGGGAAGGGATAACTAGCACAGATACGCAGTATTTT; CDR3: CASSLGEGITSTDTQYF
size: .; D: .; V: TRBV5-1; length: 14; J: TRBJ1-3; DNA: TGCGCCAGCAGCTTGGAGACTCAGGGAAACACCATATATTTT; CDR3: CASSLETQGNTIYF
size: .; D: .; V: TRBV18; length: 15; J: TRBJ2-3; DNA: TGTGCCAGCTCCGTTGGGGGACTCTACACAGATACGCAGTATTTT; CDR3: CASSVGGLYTDTQYF
size: few; D: .; V: TRBV29-1; length: 14; J: TRBJ2-2; DNA: TGCAGCGTTGGAGGGGCCGAGAACACCGGGGAGCTGTTTTTT; CDR3: CSVGGAENTGELFF
size: .; D: .; V: TRBV10-3; length: 13; J: TRBJ1-5; DNA: TGTGCCATCAGTGTAGGGGTGGAGGAGCCCCAGCATTTT; CDR3: CAISVGVEEPQHF
size: .; D: .; V: TRBV29-1; length: 11; J: TRBJ1-1; DNA: TGCAGCGTTGGTGGTTACACTGAAGCTTTCTTT; CDR3: CSVGGYTEAFF
size: once; D: .; V: TRBV9; length: 13; J: TRBJ1-3; DNA: TGTGCCAGCAGCTCTAGCGGTGGAAACACCATATATTTT; CDR3: CASSSSGGNTIYF
size: .; D: TRBD1; V: TRBV6-5; length: 14; J: TRBJ2-7; DNA: TGTGCCAGCAGCCCGGACAGGGTGTCCTACGAGCAGTACTTC; CDR3: CASSPDRVSYEQYF
size: .; D: .; V: TRBV19; length: 14; J: TRBJ1-2; DNA: TGTGCCAGTAGTACCCCAGGCGACGACTATGGCTACACCTTC; CDR3: CASSTPGDDYGYTF
size: .; D: .; V: TRBV29-1; length: 13; J: TRBJ2-2; DNA: TGCAGCGTTCATAGCGGAGTCACCGGGGAGCTGTTTTTT; CDR3: CSVHSGVTGELFF